The clone carrying this T cell receptor beta chain was recorded once. The antigen is not known. Germline V CDR1 and CDR2: SGHTA, FQGNSA. V was shortened by 5 bases and J by 2 bases, with 12 bases between the two germline ends. This CDR3 is 14 amino acids long. This table comes from immunoSEQ multiplex PCR, and its TCRdb copy is limited to in-frame clones, with some not included. This repertoire shows 10,000 to 15,000 clones, roughly 84% found once; its top ten account for under 30%. Each patient experienced a relapse that followed autologous stem cell transplantation, and brentuximab vedotin exposure varied. The sample belongs to a study of PD-1 blockade in classical Hodgkin lymphoma. Points from the study as a whole: Individuals initiating nivolumab under 1 year after ASCT were excluded.

The clonotype comes from a human donor with classical Hodgkin lymphoma. The sample was peripheral blood mononuclear cells (PBMCs), taken at baseline. The chain has TRBV7-2 and TRBJ1-2; D is possibly TRBD1 (6 bases). The CDR3 loop reads CASSPGAENYGYTF. CDR3 coding DNA: TGTGCCAGCAGCCCAGGGGCGGAAAACTATGGCTACACCTTC.